The rows below give T cell receptor beta chains drawn from one sample of a study of CD8 T cells in ankylosing spondylitis. TCRdb analysed the 5' RACE reads with MiXCR anew, one entry per CDR3 protein. The repertoire holds around 22,000 distinct CDR3 sequences, with 13% as singletons. Input material: blood. These TCRs come from a male donor with ankylosing spondylitis or in good health (not recorded which). CDR3s include the opening cysteine and the closing phenylalanine or tryptophan. A D gene is named only where the DNA matches it firmly. Not every row has a clone size; where given, it reads once, few, many or a size class.

>TRBV5-1|many|TRBJ2-1|.
CASSDGSQYNEQFF
TGCGCCAGCAGCGACGGTAGCCAGTACAATGAGCAGTTCTTC
>TRBV12-3/TRBV12-4|many|TRBJ2-1|.
CASSFRSVYNEQFF
TGTGCCAGCAGTTTCAGGTCGGTCTACAATGAGCAGTTCTTC
>TRBV7-9|many|TRBJ2-1|.
CASSLGLRYNEQFF
TGTGCCAGCAGCTTAGGACTGCGCTACAATGAGCAGTTCTTC
>TRBV12-3/TRBV12-4|many|TRBJ2-1|.
CASSPLGGGNEQFF
TGTGCCAGCAGTCCCCTCGGGGGAGGCAATGAGCAGTTCTTC
>TRBV20-1|many|TRBJ2-5|.
CSAGGAGETQYF
TGCAGTGCAGGGGGGGCCGGAGAGACCCAGTACTTC
>TRBV6-5|many|TRBJ2-2|TRBD1
CASSWTGEREELFF
TGTGCCAGCAGCTGGACAGGGGAAAGGGAGGAGCTGTTTTTT
>TRBV5-1|few|TRBJ2-7|TRBD2
CASGLATGTSADEQYF
TGCGCCAGCGGCCTGGCTACCGGGACTAGTGCGGACGAGCAGTACTTC
>TRBV29-1|many|TRBJ2-1|TRBD2
CSVEVPGLAGGERNEQFF
TGCAGCGTTGAAGTACCGGGACTAGCGGGGGGGGAGCGGAATGAGCAGTTCTTC
>TRBV12-3/TRBV12-4|.|TRBJ1-5|.
CASSLGENQPQHF
TGTGCCAGCAGTTTAGGGGAGAATCAGCCCCAGCATTTT
>TRBV10-3|once|TRBJ1-3|.
CAISEQSRNTIYF
TGTGCCATCAGTGAACAAAGCAGAAACACCATATATTTT
>TRBV7-9|few|TRBJ1-1|.
CASSLMGLNTEAFF
TGTGCCAGCAGCTTAATGGGGTTAAACACTGAAGCTTTCTTT
>TRBV11-1|.|TRBJ2-1|.
CASSLTGQAIYNEQLF
TGTGCCAGCAGCTTAACGGGGCAGGCTATCTACAATGAGCAGCTCTTC
>TRBV5-1|many|TRBJ2-5|.
CASSPGASAQETQYF
TGCGCCAGCAGCCCCGGGGCTAGCGCCCAAGAGACCCAGTACTTC
>TRBV25-1|few|TRBJ1-4|TRBD1
CASTPRGLSEKLFF
TGTGCCAGCACCCCCAGGGGGCTTAGTGAAAAACTGTTTTTT
>TRBV30|few|TRBJ1-1|.
CAWRGGWNTEAFF
TGTGCCTGGAGGGGTGGTTGGAACACTGAAGCTTTCTTT
>TRBV4-1|once|TRBJ2-3|.
CASSQEFGQPRTDTQYF
TGCGCCAGCAGCCAAGAATTTGGACAGCCCCGCACAGATACGCAGTATTTT
>TRBV4-1|few|TRBJ2-1|.
CASSQVGVSSYNEQFF
TGCGCCAGCAGCCAAGTAGGGGTGAGCTCCTACAATGAGCAGTTCTTC
>TRBV11-2|many|TRBJ2-1|.
CASSLVYNEQFF
TGTGCCAGCAGCTTAGTGTACAATGAGCAGTTCTTC
>TRBV28|.|TRBJ1-5|.
CASSKDNQPQHF
TGTGCCAGCAGTAAAGATAATCAGCCCCAGCATTTT
>TRBV12-3/TRBV12-4|medium-sized|TRBJ2-3|.
CASTPSTDTQYF
TGTGCCAGCACCCCTAGCACAGATACGCAGTATTTT
>TRBV15|.|TRBJ2-1|TRBD2
CTTSRSGGVNEQFF
TGTACCACCAGCCGGAGCGGGGGGGTTAATGAGCAGTTCTTC
>TRBV10-2|.|TRBJ2-5|TRBD2
CASRASGRQETQYF
TGCGCCAGCAGGGCTAGCGGGAGACAAGAGACCCAGTACTTC
>TRBV29-1|few|TRBJ2-2|.
CSVEGFLGTGELFF
TGCAGCGTTGAAGGGTTCTTGGGCACCGGGGAGCTGTTTTTT
>TRBV4-1|few|TRBJ2-4|.
CASRVTGEGDKNIQYF
TGCGCCAGCAGAGTTACAGGGGAGGGGGACAAAAACATTCAGTACTTC
>TRBV11-2|.|TRBJ2-2|.
CASSLRGVNTGELFF
TGTGCCAGCAGCTTAAGAGGGGTGAACACCGGGGAGCTGTTTTTT
>TRBV5-1|many|TRBJ2-7|.
CASSFNSGKSYEQYF
TGCGCCAGCAGCTTTAATTCCGGCAAGTCCTACGAGCAGTACTTC
>TRBV20-1|many|TRBJ1-4|.
CSARDGSRNEKLFF
TGCAGTGCCCGCGACGGGAGCCGTAATGAAAAACTGTTTTTT
>TRBV20-1|many|TRBJ2-1|.
CSARGVPNEQFF
TGCAGTGCCAGAGGGGTCCCCAATGAGCAGTTCTTC
>TRBV5-5|many|TRBJ2-3|TRBD2
CASSTRLAGGQDTQYF
TGTGCCAGCAGCACAAGACTAGCGGGGGGGCAAGATACGCAGTATTTT
>TRBV20-1|few|TRBJ2-1|.
CSARLVSDNEQFF
TGCAGTGCTAGGCTAGTTAGCGACAATGAGCAGTTCTTC
>TRBV19|few|TRBJ2-2|TRBD1
CASTQRTGRHTGELFF
TGTGCCAGTACCCAACGGACAGGGCGTCACACCGGGGAGCTGTTTTTT
>TRBV12-3/TRBV12-4|few|TRBJ2-2|.
CASSFQGFGGELFF
TGTGCCAGCAGTTTTCAGGGGTTTGGCGGGGAGCTGTTTTTT
>TRBV28|many|TRBJ2-7|TRBD2
CASSQLAGRVGEQYF
TGTGCCAGCAGCCAACTAGCGGGTAGAGTAGGGGAGCAGTACTTC
>TRBV20-1|.|TRBJ1-4|.
CSAYRVSGEKLFF
TGCAGTGCATACAGGGTGTCCGGAGAAAAACTGTTTTTT
>TRBV7-3|few|TRBJ2-3|TRBD1
CASSLTGGDTQYF
TGTGCCAGCAGCCTCACAGGGGGAGATACGCAGTATTTT
>TRBV7-3|few|TRBJ2-3|.
CASSPLGGTSTDTQYF
TGTGCCAGCAGCCCCCTAGGTGGGACTAGCACAGATACGCAGTATTTT
>TRBV6-5|many|TRBJ2-5|.
CASSKLLGTGGQETQYF
TGTGCCAGCAGTAAACTCCTGGGTACCGGTGGCCAAGAGACCCAGTACTTC
>TRBV12-3/TRBV12-4|many|TRBJ1-5|.
CASSIGLSNQPQHF
TGTGCCAGCAGTATCGGACTGAGTAATCAGCCCCAGCATTTT
>TRBV12-3/TRBV12-4|.|TRBJ2-7|TRBD2
CASSLGGLIEQYF
TGTGCCAGCAGCCTGGGGGGGTTAATCGAGCAGTACTTC
>TRBV20-1|.|TRBJ2-3|TRBD2
CSARVGGGYNTDTQYF
TGCAGTGCTAGAGTGGGGGGGGGTTACAACACAGATACGCAGTATTTT
>TRBV5-1|few|TRBJ1-4|.
CASSRSELNEKLFF
TGCGCCAGCAGTAGAAGTGAGCTCAATGAAAAACTGTTTTTT
>TRBV10-3|many|TRBJ1-6|TRBD1
CAISESDRGNSPLHF
TGTGCCATCAGTGAGTCTGACAGGGGGAATTCACCCCTCCACTTT
>TRBV4-3|.|TRBJ1-1|.
CASSQDGGRDTEAFF
TGCGCCAGCAGCCAAGATGGAGGGCGGGACACTGAAGCTTTCTTT
>TRBV12-3/TRBV12-4|many|TRBJ2-3|.
CASSRTGTTDTQYF
TGTGCCAGCAGCCGTACCGGGACCACAGATACGCAGTATTTT
>TRBV7-9|.|TRBJ2-2|.
CASSSTRAGTGELFF
TGTGCCAGCAGCTCAACCAGGGCGGGCACCGGGGAGCTGTTTTTT
>TRBV29-1|few|TRBJ1-2|.
CSAFRTDGYTF
TGCAGCGCCTTCCGGACGGATGGCTACACCTTC
>TRBV18|few|TRBJ1-1|.
CASSPGSAEAFF
TGTGCCAGCTCACCAGGGAGCGCTGAAGCTTTCTTT
>TRBV11-2|few|TRBJ2-3|.
CASSFRPSTDTQYF
TGTGCCAGCAGCTTCCGCCCGAGCACAGATACGCAGTATTTT
>TRBV7-2|many|TRBJ2-1|.
CASSLVGSSYNEQFF
TGTGCCAGCAGCTTAGTTGGGAGCTCCTACAATGAGCAGTTCTTC
>TRBV6-2/TRBV6-3|many|TRBJ2-1|TRBD2
CASSPSGRVYNEQFF
TGTGCCAGCAGCCCTAGCGGGAGGGTCTACAATGAGCAGTTCTTC
>TRBV29-1|many|TRBJ1-1|.
CSVSGGRENTEAFF
TGCAGCGTTTCAGGCGGCCGGGAGAACACTGAAGCTTTCTTT
>TRBV27|.|TRBJ2-5|.
CASSSGHEETQYF
TGTGCCAGCAGTTCCGGACACGAAGAGACCCAGTACTTC
>TRBV6-2/TRBV6-3|many|TRBJ2-5|TRBD2
CASKRLAGGQETQYF
TGTGCCAGCAAACGACTAGCGGGGGGCCAAGAGACCCAGTACTTC
>TRBV20-1|medium-sized|TRBJ2-2|TRBD2
CSARGGSGDNTGELFF
TGCAGTGCTAGAGGGGGGAGCGGGGATAACACCGGGGAGCTGTTTTTT
>TRBV6-1|few|TRBJ2-6|.
CASSETGSGANVLTF
TGTGCCAGCAGTGAAACTGGGTCTGGGGCCAACGTCCTGACTTTC